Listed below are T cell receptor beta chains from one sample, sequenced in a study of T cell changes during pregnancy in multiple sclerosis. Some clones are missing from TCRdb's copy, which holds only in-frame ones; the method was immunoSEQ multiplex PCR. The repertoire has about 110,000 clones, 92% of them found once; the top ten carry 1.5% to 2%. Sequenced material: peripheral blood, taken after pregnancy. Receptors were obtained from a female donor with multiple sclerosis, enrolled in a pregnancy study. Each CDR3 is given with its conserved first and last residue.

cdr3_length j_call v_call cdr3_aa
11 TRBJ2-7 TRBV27 CASSFRGEQYF
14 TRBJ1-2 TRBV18 CASSPTGGSYGYTF
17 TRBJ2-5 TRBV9 CASSVEGLGEGKETQYF
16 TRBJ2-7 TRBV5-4 CASSSGTSGSVYEQYF
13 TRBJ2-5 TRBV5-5 CASSLGWGETQYF
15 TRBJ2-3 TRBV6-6 CASSYSRISTDTQYF
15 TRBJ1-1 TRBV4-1 CASSRDPGGRTEAFF
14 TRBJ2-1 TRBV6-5 CASSSYTTTGVQFF
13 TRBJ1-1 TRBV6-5 CASSMTGYTEAFF
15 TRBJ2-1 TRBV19 CASSMQDFSYNEQFF
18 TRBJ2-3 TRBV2 CASSEIGLARLSTDTQYF
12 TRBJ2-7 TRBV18 CASSPSSYEQYF
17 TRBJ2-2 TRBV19 CASSIGSGRSNTGELFF
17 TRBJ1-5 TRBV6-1 CASSGHRGVGSNQPQHF
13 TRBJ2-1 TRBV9 CASSAGGKNEQFF
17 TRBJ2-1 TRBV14 CASSQVTFIAGGEEQFF
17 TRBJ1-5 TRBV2 CASSEGLGGQNNQPQHF
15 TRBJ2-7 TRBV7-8 CASSLEDSGGYEQYF
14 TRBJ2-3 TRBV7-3 CASSLSVVADTQYF
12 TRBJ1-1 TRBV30 CAFGQGSTEAFF
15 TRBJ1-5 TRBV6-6 CASSSLDRANQPQHF
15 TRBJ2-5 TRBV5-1 CASSLRTGGKETQYF
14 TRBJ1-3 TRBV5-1 CASSQTSSGNTIYF
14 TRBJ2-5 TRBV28 CASSIGGLTETQYF
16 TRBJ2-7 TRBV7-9 CASSRSRQEVSYEQYF
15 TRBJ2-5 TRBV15 CATSFSRARGETQYF
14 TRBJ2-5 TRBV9 CASSPTAGTETQYF
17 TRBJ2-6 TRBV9 CASSTAVTASGANVLTF
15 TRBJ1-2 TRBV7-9 CASSLAGRSNYGYTF
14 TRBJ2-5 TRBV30 CAWSISGTAETQYF
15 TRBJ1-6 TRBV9 CASSSSHGTGSPLHF
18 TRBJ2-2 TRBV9 CASSVSNRTGGNTGELFF
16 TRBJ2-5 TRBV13 CASSKRTSGGKETQYF
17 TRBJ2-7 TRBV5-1 CASSLAQDGKLGYEQYF
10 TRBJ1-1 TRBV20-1 CSATGTGAFF
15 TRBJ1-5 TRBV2 CASSEAEGGNQPQHF
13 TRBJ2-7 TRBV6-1 CASKASGSYEQYF
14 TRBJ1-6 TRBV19 CASSMTGINSPLHF
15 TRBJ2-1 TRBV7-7 CASSSGLATSQRQFF
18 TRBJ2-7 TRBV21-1 CASSKGSVAGGSLLEQYF
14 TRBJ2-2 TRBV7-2 CASSSGIPTGELFF
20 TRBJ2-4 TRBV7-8 CASSPKRTSGSRVVKNIQYF
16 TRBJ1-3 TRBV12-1 CASSCRGRCGGNTIYF
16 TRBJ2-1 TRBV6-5 CASSYGDSKTYNEQFF
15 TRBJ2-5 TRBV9 CASSAYVGRQETQYF
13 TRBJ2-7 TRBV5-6 CASTTSGTYEQYF
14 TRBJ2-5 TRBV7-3 CASSLLGSGETQYF
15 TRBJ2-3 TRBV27 CASSFRSGNTDTQYF
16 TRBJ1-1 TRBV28 CASSPPQGQGRTEAFF
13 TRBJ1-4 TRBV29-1 CSVSPGQGQKLFF
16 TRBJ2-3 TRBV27 CASSLWTGGFTDTQYF
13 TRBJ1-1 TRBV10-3 CAIRGQGNTEAFF
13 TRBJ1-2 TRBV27 CASSDRGRDGYTF
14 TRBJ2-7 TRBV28 CASSLMGTSGEQYF
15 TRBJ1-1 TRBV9 CASSVEGVLNTEAFF